A selection of T cell receptor beta chains follows, all from one sample in a study of identical twins. TCRdb fed the 5' RACE reads into MiXCR, producing one record per CDR3 protein. The repertoire consists of 750,000 to 950,000 distinct CDR3 sequences, with 10% to 15% occurring once and the leading ten covering around 1.5%. These same records also appear under a second study, on yellow fever vaccine responses in identical twins.

Sequenced: PBMCs. Source of these receptors: a woman aged 18-29 years in good health. The CDR3 runs from the conserved cysteine through the conserved F or W. The order of the fields is V gene, D gene, J gene, clone size, CDR3 DNA, CDR3 protein. D genes are given only for firm matches. The size field is filled for only some rows; it gives once, few, many or a size class.

V gene: TRBV12-3/TRBV12-4
D gene: TRBD2
J gene: TRBJ2-7
clone size: few
CDR3 DNA: TGTGCCAGCAGTTTGCTGCCTAGCGGGAGTTCCGAGCAGTACTTC
CDR3 protein: CASSLLPSGSSEQYF

V gene: TRBV28
D gene: TRBD2
J gene: TRBJ2-1
clone size: -
CDR3 DNA: TGTGCCAGCAATACTGTCTACACCCAGGGAGGGCCGTTACGCTCCTACAATGAGCAGTTCTTC
CDR3 protein: CASNTVYTQGGPLRSYNEQFF

V gene: TRBV5-1
D gene: -
J gene: TRBJ2-3
clone size: few
CDR3 DNA: TGCGCCAGCAGCCGAGGGGACGGATCCTTCCTTAGCACAGATACGCAGTATTTT
CDR3 protein: CASSRGDGSFLSTDTQYF

V gene: TRBV7-9
D gene: -
J gene: TRBJ1-1
clone size: many
CDR3 DNA: TGTGCCAGCAGCTTAGATGGGGACAAGAACACTGAAGCTTTCTTT
CDR3 protein: CASSLDGDKNTEAFF

V gene: TRBV5-6
D gene: -
J gene: TRBJ1-5
clone size: few
CDR3 DNA: TGTGCCAGCAGCCCCAATATTGGGCCCCAGCATTTT
CDR3 protein: CASSPNIGPQHF

V gene: TRBV11-1
D gene: -
J gene: TRBJ2-7
clone size: few
CDR3 DNA: TGTGCCAGCAGCTTATTAAGCCAAAACTCCTACGAGCAGTACTTC
CDR3 protein: CASSLLSQNSYEQYF

V gene: TRBV5-1
D gene: -
J gene: TRBJ2-1
clone size: -
CDR3 DNA: TGCGCCAGCAGCTCCCTTTCGCAGGGGCGTCTTTCCTACAATGAGCAGTTCTTC
CDR3 protein: CASSSLSQGRLSYNEQFF

V gene: TRBV10-3
D gene: -
J gene: TRBJ2-2
clone size: -
CDR3 DNA: TGTGCCATCAAGAGACAAGCCACCGGGGAGCTGTTTTTT
CDR3 protein: CAIKRQATGELFF

V gene: TRBV6-5
D gene: -
J gene: TRBJ1-1
clone size: few
CDR3 DNA: TGTGCCAGCATTTCTGTGGGTTGGACTGAAGCTTTCTTT
CDR3 protein: CASISVGWTEAFF

V gene: TRBV6-5
D gene: -
J gene: TRBJ2-3
clone size: few
CDR3 DNA: TGTGCCAGCAGTTTGCCCCCGGGACGGAACACAGATACGCAGTATTTT
CDR3 protein: CASSLPPGRNTDTQYF

V gene: TRBV27
D gene: TRBD2
J gene: TRBJ2-7
clone size: -
CDR3 DNA: TGTGCCAGCAGTTCCGGACTAGCGGGAGGTAGCGAGCAGTACTTC
CDR3 protein: CASSSGLAGGSEQYF

V gene: TRBV20-1
D gene: TRBD2
J gene: TRBJ2-1
clone size: -
CDR3 DNA: TGCAGTGCTAGAGATAATGGCGGGAGAGGGTATGAGCAGTTCTTC
CDR3 protein: CSARDNGGRGYEQFF

V gene: TRBV10-3
D gene: -
J gene: TRBJ2-7
clone size: many
CDR3 DNA: TGTGCCATCAGCGACCGGGTGGGCGGAAGCTCCTACGAGCAGTACTTC
CDR3 protein: CAISDRVGGSSYEQYF

V gene: TRBV5-1
D gene: TRBD1
J gene: TRBJ2-3
clone size: -
CDR3 DNA: TGCGCCACCGGACAGGGGATCGCAGATACGCAGTATTTT
CDR3 protein: CATGQGIADTQYF

V gene: TRBV10-3
D gene: TRBD1
J gene: TRBJ1-1
clone size: -
CDR3 DNA: TGTGCCATCGGACAGGGGGCAACGAACACTGAAGCTTTCTTT
CDR3 protein: CAIGQGATNTEAFF

V gene: TRBV11-2
D gene: -
J gene: TRBJ1-3
clone size: -
CDR3 DNA: TGTGCCAGCAGCTTGTACAGCTACTCTGGAAACACCATATATTTT
CDR3 protein: CASSLYSYSGNTIYF

V gene: TRBV12-3/TRBV12-4
D gene: -
J gene: TRBJ2-7
clone size: many
CDR3 DNA: TGTGCCAGCAGACCCTCCGGGGTCTACGAGCAGTACTTC
CDR3 protein: CASRPSGVYEQYF

V gene: TRBV20-1
D gene: TRBD2
J gene: TRBJ2-5
clone size: few
CDR3 DNA: TGCAGTGCCAGACACCCTGGACGGGAGGAGGGCGAGACCCAGTACTTC
CDR3 protein: CSARHPGREEGETQYF

V gene: TRBV21-1
D gene: -
J gene: TRBJ2-1
clone size: few
CDR3 DNA: TGTGCCAGCAGTAACTGCGCTGGCAATGAGCAGTTCTTC
CDR3 protein: CASSNCAGNEQFF

V gene: TRBV5-1
D gene: -
J gene: TRBJ2-2
clone size: many
CDR3 DNA: TGCGCCAGCAGCCCTGACACTACCGGGGAGCTGTTTTTT
CDR3 protein: CASSPDTTGELFF

V gene: TRBV3-1
D gene: -
J gene: TRBJ2-1
clone size: few
CDR3 DNA: TGTGCCAGCAGCCAAGTGGGGGGCGGGTCCTACAATGAGCAGTTCTTC
CDR3 protein: CASSQVGGGSYNEQFF

V gene: TRBV27
D gene: -
J gene: TRBJ2-1
clone size: -
CDR3 DNA: TGTGCCAGCACCTCTCTCTACAATGAGCAGTTCTTC
CDR3 protein: CASTSLYNEQFF

V gene: TRBV20-1
D gene: TRBD1
J gene: TRBJ1-1
clone size: -
CDR3 DNA: TGCAGTGCGGGGGGGACAGCATTTGAAGCTTTCTTT
CDR3 protein: CSAGGTAFEAFF

V gene: TRBV4-1
D gene: -
J gene: TRBJ2-2
clone size: -
CDR3 DNA: TGCGCCAGCAGCCATCTAGATTTAGGCTTCAACACCGGGGAGCTGTTTTTT
CDR3 protein: CASSHLDLGFNTGELFF